A selection of T cell receptor beta chains follows, all from one sample in a study of molecular identifiers for immune sequencing clone quantification. Each CDR3 protein is one row after TCRdb ran MiXCR on the PCR reads. The data hold approximately 590,000 distinct CDR3 sequences, with around 25% observed a single time. Specimen: naive CD8+ T cells from blood, with Jurkat cell RNA spiked in. The receptor set was obtained from a human donor in good health. Some libraries in this study had Jurkat cell RNA spiked in. Both conserved end residues are part of each CDR3. D genes are given only for firm matches. The size of a clone is reported for some rows only, either as once, few or many, or as a class for expanded clones.

TRBV9	TRBD1	few	TRBJ2-7	CASSEAAMGQGKYEQYF	TGTGCCAGCAGCGAGGCCGCAATGGGACAGGGTAAATACGAGCAGTACTTC
TRBV7-9	NA	many	TRBJ2-2	CASRAFGVTGELFF	TGTGCCAGCCGCGCATTCGGGGTCACCGGGGAGCTGTTTTTT
TRBV4-1	NA	NA	TRBJ2-7	CASSLVSGQYEQYF	TGCGCCAGCAGCCTCGTTTCGGGGCAGTACGAGCAGTACTTC
TRBV5-4	NA	many	TRBJ1-1	CAYRINTEAFF	TGTGCCTACAGGATCAACACTGAAGCTTTCTTT
TRBV28	NA	NA	TRBJ1-1	CASSFRRGISEAFF	TGTGCCAGCAGTTTTCGTAGGGGAATATCTGAAGCTTTCTTT
TRBV6-5	TRBD2	NA	TRBJ2-1	CAISGSGGDNEQFF	TGTGCCATCAGTGGGTCGGGAGGGGACAATGAGCAGTTCTTC
TRBV6-5	NA	NA	TRBJ2-3	CASGYGAGSTDTQYF	TGTGCCAGCGGTTACGGGGCGGGCAGCACAGATACGCAGTATTTT
TRBV7-2	TRBD1	many	TRBJ2-3	CASSPSMGQGIDTQYF	TGTGCCAGCAGCCCATCAATGGGACAGGGGATCGATACGCAGTATTTT
TRBV6-2/TRBV6-3	NA	once	TRBJ1-1	CTSSYSVAATEAFF	TGTACCAGCAGTTACTCGGTAGCCGCCACTGAAGCTTTCTTT
TRBV24-1	TRBD2	NA	TRBJ2-1	CATSDSLAGMGPAYNEQFF	TGTGCCACCAGTGATTCTCTAGCGGGTATGGGGCCCGCTTATAATGAGCAGTTCTTC
TRBV28	NA	many	TRBJ2-3	CASAPWGSPHTDTQYF	TGTGCCAGCGCCCCTTGGGGTAGTCCCCACACAGATACGCAGTATTTT
TRBV9	TRBD2	NA	TRBJ2-1	CASSGWTSGHEQFF	TGTGCCAGCAGCGGGTGGACTAGCGGGCATGAGCAGTTCTTC
TRBV5-1	NA	NA	TRBJ2-7	CASSLVPSESSYEQYF	TGCGCCAGCAGCTTGGTTCCTAGCGAAAGCTCCTACGAGCAGTACTTC
TRBV10-3	NA	NA	TRBJ2-7	CAISDPGGSGEQYF	TGTGCCATCAGTGATCCAGGGGGGAGCGGCGAGCAGTACTTC
TRBV10-2	NA	few	TRBJ1-5	CASSDLYTTYSNQPQHF	TGCGCCAGCAGTGATTTGTACACGACTTATAGCAATCAGCCCCAGCATTTT
TRBV27	NA	few	TRBJ2-3	CARRRGYRVTDTQYF	TGTGCCAGGAGGAGAGGGTACAGAGTGACAGATACGCAGTATTTT